This T cell receptor beta chain was found in a study of blood T cell repertoires in COVID-19. Living in 24 US areas, the participants were between roughly 18 and 89 years of age. V lost 0 bases and J lost 2, with 10 bases in between. In germline, CDR1 is LGHDT, CDR2 YNNKEL (reference sequence). The CDR3 contains 15 residues. Sequencing was performed with immunoSEQ multiplex PCR; in TCRdb, only in-frame clones are kept and a portion is missing. The table records roughly 200,000 clones, more than 75% of them present only once. Sequencing was carried out using PBMCs or T cells enriched from blood (not recorded which). This TCR came from a man aged 40-49 years with acute COVID-19. This chain connects TRBV3-1 (or the pseudogene TRBV3-2) to TRBJ2-5; TRBD2 is a possible D gene (6 bases). The CDR3 here is CASSQDGGDQETQYF. The CDR3 DNA is TGTGCCAGCAGCCAAGATGGAGGGGATCAAGAGACCCAGTACTTC.